Given below is one TCR beta chain in context. The antigen it recognizes is unknown. It has no much larger one-base neighbor in the sample; base qualities were not kept. The data were obtained in a study of T cell changes during pregnancy in multiple sclerosis (dated by TCRdb to between 2017 and 2020). A note on the overall study: In women with multiple sclerosis, the researchers looked at how the T cell repertoire shifted as pregnancy progressed.

The library came from the immunoSEQ multiplex PCR assay. TCRdb retrieved this table from immuneACCESS and kept in-frame rearrangements only. Not all clones are present; in checked studies, unresolved V genes account for under half, and no reason is known for the remainder. Within this sample are 70,000 to 80,000 clones, with about 89% of them counted one time only. The ten largest clones take up 0.35% to 0.45% of the sample. Including the terminal cysteine and phenylalanine, the CDR3 comprises 15 residues. Just the 45-base CDR3 DNA is kept, in frame starting at base 1. CDR1 and CDR2, looked up from the germline V gene, are MNHEY and SVGAGI. V and J are trimmed by 10 bases and 5 bases, and the gene matches miss 14 bases of the junction.

The sequence derives from a female donor with multiple sclerosis, enrolled in a pregnancy study. Rearrangement joined TRBV6-5 to TRBJ2-1; 7 central bases correspond to TRBD2. The specimen was CD4+ T cells from peripheral blood mononuclear cells, collected before pregnancy. CDR3 region: CATSSPSGPHNEQFF. The DNA is TGTGCCACCTCCTCCCCTAGCGGCCCACACAATGAGCAGTTCTTC.